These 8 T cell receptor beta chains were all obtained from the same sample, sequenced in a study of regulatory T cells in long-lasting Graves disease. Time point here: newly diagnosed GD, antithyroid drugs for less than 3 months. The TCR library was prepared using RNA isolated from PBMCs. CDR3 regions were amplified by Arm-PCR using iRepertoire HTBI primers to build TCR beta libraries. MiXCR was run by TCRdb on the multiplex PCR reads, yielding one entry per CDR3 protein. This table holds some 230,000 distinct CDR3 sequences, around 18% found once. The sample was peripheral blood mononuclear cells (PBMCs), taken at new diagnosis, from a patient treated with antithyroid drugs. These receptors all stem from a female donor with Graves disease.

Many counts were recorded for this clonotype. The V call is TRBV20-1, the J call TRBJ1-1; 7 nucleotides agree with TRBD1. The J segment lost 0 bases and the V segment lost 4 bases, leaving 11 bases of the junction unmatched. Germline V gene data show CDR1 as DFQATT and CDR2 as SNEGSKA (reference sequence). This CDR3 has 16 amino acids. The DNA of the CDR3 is TGCAGTGCTAAAGGGGGCGCCGGGGGCCTGAACACTGAAGCTTTCTTT. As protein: CSAKGGAGGLNTEAFF.

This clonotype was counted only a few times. The CDR3 here is CASSSGNSYEQYF. CDR3 DNA: TGTGCCAGCAGTTCCGGGAACTCCTACGAGCAGTACTTC. The rearrangement links TRBV6-5 to TRBJ2-7; D may be TRBD2 (5 bases). V was shortened by 4 bases and J by 0 bases, with 7 bases between the two germline ends. The CDR3 is 13 residues long. Germline CDR1 is MNHEY and CDR2 is SVGAGI.

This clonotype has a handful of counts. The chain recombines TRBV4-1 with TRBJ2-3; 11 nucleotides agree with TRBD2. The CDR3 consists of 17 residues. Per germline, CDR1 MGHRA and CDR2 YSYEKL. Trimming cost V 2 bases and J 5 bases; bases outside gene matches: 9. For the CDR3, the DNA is TGCGCCAGCAGCCAATATACTAGCGGGAGTCGAAAAGATACGCAGTATTTT. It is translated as CASSQYTSGSRKDTQYF.

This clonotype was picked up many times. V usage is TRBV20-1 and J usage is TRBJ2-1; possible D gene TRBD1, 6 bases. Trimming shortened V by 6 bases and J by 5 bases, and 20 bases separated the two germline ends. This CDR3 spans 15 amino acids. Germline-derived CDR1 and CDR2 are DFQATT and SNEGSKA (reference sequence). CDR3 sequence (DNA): TGCAGTGCGGCGAGTCGGGAATACAGGGACAATGAGCAGTTCTTC. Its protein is CSAASREYRDNEQFF.

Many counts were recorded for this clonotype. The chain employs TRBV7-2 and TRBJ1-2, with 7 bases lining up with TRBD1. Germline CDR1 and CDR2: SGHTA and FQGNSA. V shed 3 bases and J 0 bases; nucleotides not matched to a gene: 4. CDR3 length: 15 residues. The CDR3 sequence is CASSFKQGPNYGYTF. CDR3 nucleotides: TGTGCCAGCAGCTTTAAACAGGGGCCTAACTATGGCTACACCTTC.

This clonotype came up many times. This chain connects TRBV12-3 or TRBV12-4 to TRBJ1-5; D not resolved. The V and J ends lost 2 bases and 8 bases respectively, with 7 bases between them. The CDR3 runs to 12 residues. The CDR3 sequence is CASSLKPKPQHF. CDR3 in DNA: TGTGCCAGCAGTTTAAAGCCAAAGCCCCAGCATTTT.

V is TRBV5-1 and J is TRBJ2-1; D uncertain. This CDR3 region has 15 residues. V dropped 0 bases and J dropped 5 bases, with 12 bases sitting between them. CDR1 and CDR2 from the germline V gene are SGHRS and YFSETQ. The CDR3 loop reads CASSLAPGIHNEQFF. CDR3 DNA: TGCGCCAGCAGCTTGGCACCAGGTATTCACAATGAGCAGTTCTTC.

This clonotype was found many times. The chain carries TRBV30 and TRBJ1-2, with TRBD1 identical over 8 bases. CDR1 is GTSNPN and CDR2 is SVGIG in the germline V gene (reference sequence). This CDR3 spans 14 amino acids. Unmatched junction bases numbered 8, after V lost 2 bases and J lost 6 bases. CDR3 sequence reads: CAWSTAHRGDGYTF. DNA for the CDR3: TGTGCCTGGAGTACCGCGCACAGGGGGGATGGCTACACCTTC.